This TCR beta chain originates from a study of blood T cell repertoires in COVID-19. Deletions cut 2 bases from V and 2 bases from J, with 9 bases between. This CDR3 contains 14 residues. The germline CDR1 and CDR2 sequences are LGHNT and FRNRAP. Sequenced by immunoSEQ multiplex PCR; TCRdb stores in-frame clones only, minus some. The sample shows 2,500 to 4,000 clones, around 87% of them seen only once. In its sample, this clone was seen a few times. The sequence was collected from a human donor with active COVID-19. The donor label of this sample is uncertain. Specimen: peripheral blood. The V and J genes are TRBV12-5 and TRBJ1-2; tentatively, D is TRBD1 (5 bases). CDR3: CASGLSGGNYGYTF. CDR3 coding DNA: TGTGCTAGTGGTTTGTCGGGGGGGAACTATGGCTACACCTTC.